The entry that follows covers one T cell receptor (beta chain) sequence. Its antigen is as yet unknown. This CDR3 spans 15 amino acids. Germline values: CDR1 MDHEN, CDR2 SYDVKM. J gave up 6 bases and V 4 bases, and 6 bases lay outside the gene matches. The record originates from a study of cytomegalovirus exposure and HLA in healthy donors. Researchers ran the PCR with 60 Vbeta and 13 Jbeta primers. The data were produced by immunoSEQ multiplex PCR, yet TCRdb's version contains in-frame clones alone and is incomplete. Of some 100,000 clones listed, around 77% were seen once; the top ten hold roughly 4.5%. Study observations and caveats: According to the study, around 150 TCR beta chains were cytomegalovirus-associated. Reportedly, cytomegalovirus status was diagnosed with high sensitivity and specificity.

The V gene is TRBV28, the J gene TRBJ1-2; 12 nucleotides agree with TRBD1. The sequencing input was PBMCs. The sequence came from a man aged 50-59 years in good health and CMV-seropositive. The CDR3 reads CASSSQGTGGNGYTF. The CDR3 DNA is TGTGCCAGCAGTTCACAGGGGACAGGGGGCAATGGCTACACCTTC.